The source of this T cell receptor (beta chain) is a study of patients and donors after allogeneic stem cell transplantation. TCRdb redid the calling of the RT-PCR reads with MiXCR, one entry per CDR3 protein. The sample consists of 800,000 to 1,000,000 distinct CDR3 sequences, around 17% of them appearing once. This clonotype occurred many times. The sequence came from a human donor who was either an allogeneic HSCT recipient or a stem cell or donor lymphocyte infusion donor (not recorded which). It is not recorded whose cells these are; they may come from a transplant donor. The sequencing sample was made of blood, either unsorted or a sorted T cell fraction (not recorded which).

CDR3 in amino acids: CASSLAGPNNEQFF. As DNA, the CDR3 is TGTGCCAGCAGTTTAGCAGGCCCCAACAATGAGCAGTTCTTC. The V and J genes are TRBV12-3 or TRBV12-4 and TRBJ2-1, with no clear D. The CDR3 has 14 amino acids. Trimming took 0 bases from V and 5 from J, leaving 8 bases between them.